Listed here are 32 T cell receptor beta chains from one sample, sequenced in a study of patients and donors after allogeneic stem cell transplantation. TCRdb independently ran MiXCR on the RT-PCR reads; one entry per CDR3 protein. The sample shows about 150,000 distinct CDR3 sequences, 24% of them seen only once. The material sequenced was blood, either unsorted or a sorted T cell fraction (not recorded which). Every receptor here comes from a human donor who was either an allogeneic HSCT recipient or a stem cell or donor lymphocyte infusion donor (not recorded which). It is not recorded whose cells these are; they may come from a transplant donor.

V is TRBV7-9 and J is TRBJ1-6; a weak D match, TRBD1 (6 bases). CDR1 and CDR2 from the germline V gene are SEHNR and FQNEAQ (reference sequence). The CDR3 runs 18 residues. Deletions cut 3 bases from V and 2 bases from J, with 17 bases between. CDR3 amino acids: CASSFRHVRDTYNSPLHF. In DNA, the CDR3 is TGTGCCAGCAGCTTTCGTCACGTTCGGGACACCTATAATTCACCCCTCCACTTT.

This chain uses TRBV20-1 with TRBJ2-7, with 10 bases matching TRBD2. Trimming removed 8 bases from V and 3 bases from J; junction bases left unmatched: 7. Germline V gene data show CDR1 as DFQATT and CDR2 as SNEGSKA (reference sequence). There are 13 residues in the CDR3. This CDR3 reads CSSKGTSDYEQYF. In DNA form, the CDR3 reads TGCAGTTCAAAGGGGACTAGCGACTACGAGCAGTACTTC.

This clonotype has more than one count but fewer than ten. This chain joins TRBV5-5 and TRBJ1-5, with D maybe TRBD1 (5 bases). The germline V gene encodes CDR1 SGHKS and CDR2 YYEKEE (reference sequence). This CDR3 is built from 13 residues. The V end was cut by 4 bases, the J end by 4 bases, with 9 bases between. The CDR3 sequence is CASSTGGNQPQHF. As DNA, the CDR3 is TGTGCCAGCAGCACCGGGGGTAATCAGCCCCAGCATTTT.

There are many counts of this clonotype. The J gene is TRBJ1-1, the V gene TRBV12-3 or TRBV12-4; D perhaps matches TRBD1 (5 bases). With 5 bases removed from V and 5 bases from J, the gap between germline ends came to 27 bases. This CDR3 is 18 amino acids long. CDR3 coding DNA: TGTGCCAGCAGTCCCCGGATACAGGCTTACGGCCCGGGGACTGAAGCTTTCTTT. It specifies CASSPRIQAYGPGTEAFF.

This clonotype came up a few times. The V gene is TRBV29-1, the J gene TRBJ1-1; the match to TRBD1 covers 10 bases. This CDR3 is built from 14 residues. In germline, CDR1 is SQVTM, CDR2 ANQGSEA. J lost 3 bases, V lost 6 bases, and 7 bases had no gene match. CDR3 sequence reads: CSVSPTGGYTEAFF. The CDR3 DNA reads as TGCAGCGTGTCCCCGACAGGGGGCTACACTGAAGCTTTCTTT.

CDR3: CASSFRNTGELFF. CDR3 nucleotides: TGTGCCAGCAGTTTCCGGAACACCGGGGAGCTGTTTTTT. The chain employs TRBV12-3 or TRBV12-4 and TRBJ2-2; no clear D. The CDR3 has 13 residues. Deletions cut 3 bases from V and 1 base from J, with 3 bases between.

The J gene is TRBJ2-7, the V gene TRBV3-1; D call uncertain. This CDR3 contains 14 residues. The V gene lost 4 bases and the J gene lost 0 bases, with 10 bases spanning the gap. Germline V gene sequence: CDR1 LGHDT, CDR2 YNNKEL (reference sequence). The CDR3 bases are TGTGCCAGCAGCCCCAACCCGAGCTCCTACGAGCAGTACTTC. It yields the protein CASSPNPSSYEQYF.

This clonotype was recorded at least ten times. The rearrangement links TRBV7-2 to TRBJ1-5, with 7 bases lining up with TRBD1. The germline V gene has CDR1 SGHTA and CDR2 FQGNSA. This CDR3 comprises 14 residues. V lost 6 bases and J lost 3; bases outside the gene matches: 5. Here the CDR3 reads CASSQTGPNQPQHF. As DNA, the CDR3 is TGTGCCAGCAGTCAGACAGGGCCCAATCAGCCCCAGCATTTT.

The chain uses TRBV7-3 and TRBJ1-5; D is undetermined. This CDR3 is built from 15 residues. V was shortened by 3 bases and J by 1 base, with 10 bases between the two germline ends. In germline, CDR1 is SGHTA, CDR2 FQGTGA. CDR3: CASSLHRRSNQPQHF. CDR3 sequence (DNA): TGTGCCAGCAGCTTGCACAGACGGAGCAATCAGCCCCAGCATTTT.

The chain couples TRBV18 to TRBJ1-4; D call uncertain. Deletions cut 4 bases from V and 7 bases from J, with 16 bases between. CDR3 length: 15 amino acids. CDR1 and CDR2 (germline): KGHSH, LQKENI. The CDR3 is CASSLDTHGGEKLFF. The CDR3 bases are TGTGCCAGCTCACTAGACACGCATGGAGGTGAAAAACTGTTTTTT.

Only a few counts were recorded for this clonotype. The rearrangement links TRBV12-3 or TRBV12-4 to TRBJ2-3; D gene uncertain. The CDR3 loop spans 14 amino acids. The V gene lost 3 bases and the J gene lost 2 bases, with 9 bases spanning the gap. The CDR3 loop is CASSLWQSTDTQYF. CDR3 DNA: TGTGCCAGCAGTTTGTGGCAATCCACAGATACGCAGTATTTT.

This clonotype came up a few times. The chain is built from TRBV29-1 and TRBJ2-7; D is perhaps TRBD2 (6 bases). CDR1 is SQVTM and CDR2 is ANQGSEA in the germline V gene. V was shortened by 2 bases and J by 0 bases, with 17 bases between the two germline ends. This CDR3 has 16 amino acids. CDR3 nucleotides: TGCAGCGTTGAACGGATCAAGGCGGGAAGCTCCTACGAGCAGTACTTC. Residues: CSVERIKAGSSYEQYF.

The chain has TRBV5-1 and TRBJ2-3; 7 bases fit TRBD2. After removal of 3 bases from V and 10 bases from J, the junction contained 11 bases not matched to a gene. From germline, CDR1 is SGHRS and CDR2 YFSETQ. The CDR3 sequence is 14 residues long. DNA of the CDR3: TGCGCCAGCAGCTCCAGCGGGACCCAGGAGGCGCAGTATTTT. It codes for CASSSSGTQEAQYF.

This clonotype was seen a handful of times. Written as DNA, the CDR3 is TGTGCCAGCAGCTCTCTCCCAGATACGCAGTATTTT. Residues: CASSSLPDTQYF. The rearrangement uses TRBV11-3 and TRBJ2-3; D remains ambiguous. There are 12 residues in the CDR3. In germline, CDR1 is SGHNT, CDR2 YENEEA. Trimming stripped 4 bases from V and 4 bases from J, with 6 bases between.

About this clonotype itself: This may be a read error: a much more frequent sequence differs by one nucleotide. V and J are TRBV12-3 or TRBV12-4 and TRBJ1-1; TRBD1 matches 8 bases. V was pared by 5 bases and J by 1 base, with 3 bases of the junction left unmatched. The CDR3 loop spans 14 amino acids. DNA for the CDR3: TGTGCCAGCAGTATCGGACAGGGGAACACTGAAGCTTTCTTT. Its translation is CASSIGQGNTEAFF.

At least ten counts were recorded for this clonotype. This chain uses TRBV14 with TRBJ1-1, with D possibly matching TRBD1 (5 bases). From germline, CDR1 is SGHDN and CDR2 FVKESK. The CDR3 runs to 13 residues. V lost 4 bases to trimming and J lost 7 bases, with 13 bases between them. CDR3 in DNA: TGTGCCAGCAGCCTGGACACAGAGCTTGAAGCTTTCTTT. Protein: CASSLDTELEAFF.

The chain carries TRBV5-5 and TRBJ1-1, with D uncertain. V lost 4 bases and J lost 4, with 23 bases in between. From germline, CDR1 is SGHKS and CDR2 YYEKEE (reference sequence). The CDR3 runs 17 residues. CDR3 amino acids: CASSPWGERAIGTEAFF. CDR3 nucleotide sequence: TGTGCCAGCAGCCCCTGGGGAGAGAGAGCCATAGGCACTGAAGCTTTCTTT.

This clonotype was seen ten or more times. The V and J genes are TRBV6-5 and TRBJ1-5; D is ambiguous. The CDR3 sequence is 17 residues long. The germline V gene encodes CDR1 MNHEY and CDR2 SVGAGI. The V and J ends lost 2 bases and 1 base respectively, with 15 bases between them. CDR3 loop: CASSYVAPGMSNQPQHF. The CDR3 nucleotides are TGTGCCAGCAGTTACGTGGCACCCGGCATGAGCAATCAGCCCCAGCATTTT.

Only a few counts were recorded for this clonotype. The V and J genes are TRBV5-4 and TRBJ2-1; 10 bases fit TRBD1. This CDR3 has 16 residues. From germline, CDR1 is SGHNT and CDR2 YYREEE (reference sequence). Germline trimming cut 4 bases from V and 6 bases from J; bases unmatched to any gene: 10. CDR3 residues: CASSPRQGAFGNEQFF. The CDR3 DNA is TGTGCCAGCAGCCCCCGACAGGGGGCGTTCGGCAATGAGCAGTTCTTC.

A few counts support this clonotype. The CDR3 nucleotides are TGCAGTGCTAAGGACAGGGGGCGCGTCGATGAGCAGTTCTTC. Translating gives CSAKDRGRVDEQFF. V and J are TRBV20-1 and TRBJ2-1; 11 nucleotides align to TRBD1. Looked up from germline, CDR1 is DFQATT and CDR2 is SNEGSKA (reference sequence). CDR3 length: 14 residues. Trimming took 4 bases from V and 8 from J; bases not matched to a gene: 7.

This clonotype was seen more than once but under ten times. The chain couples TRBV11-3 to TRBJ1-3; D remains unclear. Germline CDR1 SGHNT, CDR2 YENEEA. With 8 bases removed from V and 0 bases from J, the gap between germline ends came to 11 bases. The CDR3 length is 14 residues. CDR3 nucleotides: TGTGCCAGCCGTAAGGGCGGCTCTGGAAACACCATATATTTT. Its translation: CASRKGGSGNTIYF.

J is TRBJ1-4 and V is TRBV12-3 or TRBV12-4, with TRBD1 as a possible D gene (6 bases). V was shortened by 6 bases and J by 3 bases, with 14 bases between the two germline ends. The CDR3 has 15 residues. CDR3 region: CASSLGTGPNEKLFF. CDR3 sequence (DNA): TGTGCCAGCAGCCTAGGTACAGGGCCTAATGAAAAACTGTTTTTT.

This clonotype has a handful of counts. This chain links TRBV3-1 with TRBJ2-5, with 10 bases fitting TRBD1. The CDR3 loop spans 16 amino acids. Germline CDR1 is LGHDT and CDR2 is YNNKEL (reference sequence). The ends lost 5 bases at V and 5 bases at J; junction bases unmatched: 11. The CDR3 coding sequence is TGTGCCAGCAGCGACTTACTCCCGGGACAGGGGGAGACCCAGTACTTC. Its protein product is CASSDLLPGQGETQYF.

This clonotype was detected many times. CDR3 residues: CASSLGNRGSGRTAKNIQYF. CDR3 in DNA: TGTGCCAGCAGCTTGGGTAACCGGGGGTCAGGGAGGACGGCCAAAAACATTCAGTACTTC. V is TRBV7-2 and J is TRBJ2-4; TRBD2 is a possible D gene (6 bases). The CDR3 is 20 amino acids. The germline CDR1 and CDR2 sequences are SGHTA and FQGNSA. V lost 3 bases and J 1 base, leaving 25 bases between the germline ends. The full variable domain, with the rest looked up from reference TRBV7-2 and TRBJ2-4, is GAGVSQSPSNKVTEKGKDVELRCDPISGHTALYWYRQSLGQGLEFLIYFQGNSAPDKSGLPSDRFSAERTGGSVSTLTIQRTQQEDSAVYLCASSLGNRGSGRTAKNIQYFGAGTRLSVL.

The rearrangement links TRBV5-1 to TRBJ2-5, with a weak D call TRBD1 (5 bases). This CDR3 has 13 residues. CDR1 SGHRS and CDR2 YFSETQ come from the germline V gene. V was pared by 0 bases and J by 11 bases, with 14 bases between. CDR3 nucleotides: TGCGCCAGCAGCTTGGGGACACCCGAAGGACAGTACTTC. Its translation is CASSLGTPEGQYF.

The V call is TRBV29-1, the J call TRBJ2-1, with 8 bases matching TRBD2. V gave up 1 base and J gave up 1 base; unmatched junction bases: 6. This CDR3 has 16 amino acids. Germline CDR1 is SQVTM and CDR2 is ANQGSEA. The CDR3 protein is CSVEGERETSYNEQFF. The CDR3 DNA reads TGCAGCGTTGAAGGTGAGCGGGAGACTTCCTACAATGAGCAGTTCTTC.

This clonotype was detected only a few times. The CDR3 loop is CASSVIGLVQETQYF. CDR3 DNA: TGTGCCAGCAGCGTAATCGGTCTAGTTCAAGAGACCCAGTACTTC. V usage is TRBV9 and J usage is TRBJ2-5; D remains ambiguous. Germline V gene data show CDR1 as SGDLS and CDR2 as YYNGEE. There are 15 residues in the CDR3. With 1 base removed from V and 2 bases from J, the gap between germline ends came to 12 bases.

The rearrangement links TRBV5-1 to TRBJ2-1, with D uncertain. CDR1 and CDR2 (germline): SGHRS, YFSETQ. CDR3 length equals 15 residues. V lost 4 bases, J lost 9 bases, and 20 bases lay in between. The CDR3 here is CASSPILYVDGEQFF. CDR3 in DNA: TGCGCCAGCAGCCCCATCCTCTACGTGGACGGTGAGCAGTTCTTC. Together with reference TRBV5-1 and TRBJ2-1, the CDR3 gives the full variable domain: KAGVTQTPRYLIKTRGQQVTLSCSPISGHRSVSWYQQTPGQGLQFLFEYFSETQRNKGNFPGRFSGRQFSNSRSEMNVSTLELGDSALYLCASSPILYVDGEQFFGPGTRLTVL.

J is TRBJ2-5 and V is TRBV29-1; D gene unclear. The ends were cut back, 6 bases at V and 5 bases at J, with 13 bases in the middle. Germline lookup yields CDR1 SQVTM and CDR2 ANQGSEA. This CDR3 spans 12 amino acids. The CDR3 here is CSVRPTTETQYF. CDR3 sequence (DNA): TGCAGCGTCCGACCGACGACTGAGACCCAGTACTTC.

This clonotype was detected a few times. The chain uses TRBV25-1 and TRBJ1-5; D gene unclear. The V end was cut by 6 bases, the J end by 2 bases, with 11 bases between. This CDR3 spans 14 amino acids. CDR1 MGHDK and CDR2 SYGVNS come from the germline V gene. DNA for the CDR3: TGTGCCAGCAGCGCCGGAGTTCGCAATCAGCCCCAGCATTTT. The encoded protein is CASSAGVRNQPQHF.

This sequence joins TRBV3-1 and TRBJ2-1, with D unclear. The CDR3 is made up of 12 amino acids. CDR1 and CDR2 (germline): LGHDT, YNNKEL (reference sequence). Trimming pared 3 bases from V and 7 bases from J, leaving 7 bases between. The CDR3 loop is CASSQDLNEQFF. CDR3 sequence (DNA): TGTGCCAGCAGCCAGGATCTAAATGAGCAGTTCTTC.

The table lists this clonotype with many counts. CDR3 sequence (DNA): TGCGCCAGCAGCTTGCGACTGGGAGCTTTCTTT. It is translated as CASSLRLGAFF. The chain has TRBV5-1 and TRBJ1-1; D not resolved. Germline-derived CDR1 and CDR2 are SGHRS and YFSETQ. This CDR3 region has 11 residues. V was pared by 1 base and J by 10 bases, with 8 bases between.